This TCR beta chain was captured by sequencing in a study of human T cells and chemical hapten exposure. Study results and caveats: It was expanded TCRs that formed significantly more large CDR3 similarity clusters than controls did.

The ends lost 0 bases at V and 4 bases at J; junction bases unmatched: 9. The CDR3 loop spans 17 amino acids. Germline CDR1 and CDR2: SGDLS and YYNGEE. The time point: patch test 2, 6 weeks after DPC sensitization. This sample's treatment: therapeutic diphenylcyclopropenone sensitization with weekly scalp DPC. Alopecia patients deemed DPC-suitable, aged 18 to 70, excluding pregnancy. In this sample, this clonotype turned up many times. Its specificity is unknown. Original analysis: Per sample, the median was approximately 100,000 TCRs, with values from about 22,000 to 700,000. MiXCR, run by TCRdb on the RACE reads, gives a single entry per CDR3 protein. The V and J calls reflect TCRdb's pipeline rather than the authors' work. The sample carries about 69,000 distinct CDR3 sequences, 10% recorded once.

The chain carries TRBV9 and TRBJ1-1; 10 bases align to TRBD1. Sequences were derived from whole blood, sampled in connection with sensitization to the hapten diphenylcyclopropenone (DPC). The clonotype was recovered from a woman aged 45-65 years with alopecia areata. Some clones in this sample may be carry-over from other donors' samples. CDR3: CASSVVDRGLVGTEAFF. CDR3 bases: TGTGCCAGCAGCGTAGTTGACAGGGGGCTGGTGGGCACTGAAGCTTTCTTT.